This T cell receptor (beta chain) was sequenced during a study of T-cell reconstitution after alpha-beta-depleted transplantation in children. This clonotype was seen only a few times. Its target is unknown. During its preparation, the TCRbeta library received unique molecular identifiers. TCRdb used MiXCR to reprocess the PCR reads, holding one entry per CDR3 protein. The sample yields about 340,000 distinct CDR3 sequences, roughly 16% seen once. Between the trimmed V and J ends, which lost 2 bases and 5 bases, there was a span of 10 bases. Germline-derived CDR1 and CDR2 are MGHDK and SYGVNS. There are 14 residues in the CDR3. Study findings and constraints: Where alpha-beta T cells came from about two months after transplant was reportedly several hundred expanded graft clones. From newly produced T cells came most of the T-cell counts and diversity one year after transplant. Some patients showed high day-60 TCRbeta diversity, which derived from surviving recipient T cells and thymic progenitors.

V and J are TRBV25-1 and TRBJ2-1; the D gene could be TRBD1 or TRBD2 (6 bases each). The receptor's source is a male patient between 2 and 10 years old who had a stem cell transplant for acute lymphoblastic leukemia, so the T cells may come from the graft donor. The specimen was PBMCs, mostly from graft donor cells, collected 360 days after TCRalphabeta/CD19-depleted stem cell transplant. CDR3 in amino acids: CASSEGRGDNEQFF. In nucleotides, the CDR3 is TGTGCCAGCAGTGAAGGAAGGGGGGACAATGAGCAGTTCTTC.